Listed below are T cell receptor beta chains from one sample, sequenced in a study of blood T cell repertoires in COVID-19. The data were produced by immunoSEQ multiplex PCR, yet TCRdb's version contains in-frame clones alone and is incomplete. The sample has some 150,000 clones; almost 80% are singletons. The sequencing input was peripheral blood. The source is a man aged 50-59 years with active or convalescent COVID-19. CDR3s include the opening cysteine and the closing phenylalanine or tryptophan. The D gene is left open where the match is weak. Some rows have no size entry. The others give once, few or many, or a class for an expanded clone.

>TRBV11-2|TRBJ2-2|NA|NA
TGTGCCAGCAGCCCGCTGGGGGGACCGAACACCGGGGAGCTGTTTTTT
CASSPLGGPNTGELFF
>TRBV29-1|TRBJ2-2|NA|TRBD1
TGCAGCGTTGGCGGGACAGGGTTCACCGGGGAGCTGTTTTTT
CSVGGTGFTGELFF
>TRBV27|TRBJ1-4|once|TRBD1
TGTGCCAGCAGTTTAGGAGGACAGGGCCGAAAACTGTTTTTT
CASSLGGQGRKLFF
>TRBV5-1|TRBJ1-3|NA|TRBD1
TGCGCCAGCAGCAAGGGACAGCAGTCTGGAAACACCATATATTTT
CASSKGQQSGNTIYF
>TRBV7-9|TRBJ1-5|NA|NA
TGTGCCAGCAGCTTAACGGGGTCACCTAATCAGCCCCAGCATTTT
CASSLTGSPNQPQHF
>TRBV11-2|TRBJ2-1|NA|TRBD1
TGTGCCAGCAGCTTCGACAGGGCCTACAATGAGCAGTTCTTC
CASSFDRAYNEQFF
>TRBV27|TRBJ1-5|few|NA
TGTGCCAGCAGTTTATGGGGAGGGGGCAATCAGCCCCAGCATTTT
CASSLWGGGNQPQHF
>TRBV19|TRBJ1-6|once|NA
TGTGCCAGTGCCGGGACACTTTATAATTCACCCCTCCACTTT
CASAGTLYNSPLHF
>TRBV18|TRBJ1-2|NA|NA
TGTGCCAGCTCACCACCGGCAGGGCGAGGTGGCTACACCTTC
CASSPPAGRGGYTF
>TRBV10-1|TRBJ1-1|NA|NA
TGCGCCAGCAGTGAAACCAGGGGCGCAGGGACTGAAGCTTTCTTT
CASSETRGAGTEAFF
>TRBV28|TRBJ2-5|NA|NA
TGTGCCAGCACCTTCACAGGCACACAAGAGACCCAGTACTTC
CASTFTGTQETQYF
>TRBV19|TRBJ2-1|NA|TRBD1
TGTGCCAGTAGGGGGACAGGGGGATCGAATGAGCAGTTCTTC
CASRGTGGSNEQFF
>TRBV27|TRBJ2-3|NA|NA
TGTGCCAGCAGTTTAGAAAGCGGTGACACAGATACGCAGTATTTT
CASSLESGDTDTQYF
>TRBV19|TRBJ2-6|NA|NA
TGTGCCAGCCGTACGGGGTCTGGGGCCAACGTCCTGACTTTC
CASRTGSGANVLTF
>TRBV5-1|TRBJ1-1|NA|NA
TGCGCCAGCAGCTTGGTCACCGGGGTCTACACTGAAGCTTTCTTT
CASSLVTGVYTEAFF
>TRBV7-2|TRBJ2-5|NA|TRBD2
TGTGCCAGCAGCCCCCCCTCACCAAAGCGGGGTGATTACTTC
CASSPPSPKRGDYF
>TRBV4-1|TRBJ2-7|NA|NA
TGCGCCAGCAGCCAAGCCGACAGCTCCTACGAGCAGTACTTC
CASSQADSSYEQYF
>TRBV19|TRBJ1-5|NA|NA
TGTGCCAGTAGTATCGGGAGGTATCAGCCCCAGCATTTT
CASSIGRYQPQHF
>TRBV19|TRBJ1-5|NA|TRBD1
TGTGCCAGTAGTATCAGGACAGGGGGAAATCAGCCCCAGCATTTT
CASSIRTGGNQPQHF
>TRBV28|TRBJ1-6|NA|NA
TGTGCCAGCAGCCAGGGATTCTCCTATAATTCACCCCTCCACTTT
CASSQGFSYNSPLHF
>TRBV5-4|TRBJ2-7|NA|NA
TGTGCCAGCAGCTTGGGAATACGGACAGGGAGGGGAGAGCAGTACTTC
CASSLGIRTGRGEQYF
>TRBV7-9|TRBJ1-1|NA|NA
TGTGCCAGCAGCTTAGAGGGGGTGGCGGTCACTGAAGCTTTCTTT
CASSLEGVAVTEAFF
>TRBV9|TRBJ2-5|NA|NA
TGTGCCAGCAGCGTAGGAGTTAACCACGAGACCCAGTACTTC
CASSVGVNHETQYF
>TRBV7-2|TRBJ1-6|NA|NA
TGTGCCAGCAGCTTAGTTCCCGATGGGCCCTCACCCCTCCACTTT
CASSLVPDGPSPLHF
>TRBV5-1|TRBJ1-4|NA|TRBD1
TGCGCCAGCAGCTCGGGAGGGGGCAGGGAAAAACTGTTTTTT
CASSSGGGREKLFF
>TRBV7-9|TRBJ2-2|once|TRBD1
TGTGCCAGCAGCTTCAGGACAGGGGTTCCCACCGGGGAGCTGTTTTTT
CASSFRTGVPTGELFF
>TRBV24-1|TRBJ1-1|many|TRBD1
TGTGCCACCAGTGATAGGTTGGGGGCAGGGGGAACGTATACTGAAGCTTTCTTT
CATSDRLGAGGTYTEAFF
>TRBV27|TRBJ2-3|NA|TRBD2
TGTGCCAGCAGTTTCCGTGGGACTAGCGGGCTCACAGATACGCAGTATTTT
CASSFRGTSGLTDTQYF
>TRBV5-4|TRBJ2-7|NA|TRBD2
TGTGCCAGCAGCTTTCCAGCGGGAGGCGAGCAGTACTTC
CASSFPAGGEQYF
>TRBV29-1|TRBJ2-2|NA|NA
TGCAGCGTCGGCGGGCCTATGAACACCGGGGAGCTGTTTTTT
CSVGGPMNTGELFF
>TRBV3-1/TRBV3-2|TRBJ1-2|NA|TRBD1
TGTGCCAGCAGCCAAGATGCCCTTACAGGGGTCGACTATGGCTACACCTTC
CASSQDALTGVDYGYTF
>TRBV18|TRBJ2-7|NA|NA
TGTGCCAGCTCACGCGACTACTACGAGCAGTACTTC
CASSRDYYEQYF
>TRBV5-6|TRBJ2-5|few|TRBD1
TGTGCCAGCAGCGCGGACAGGGTGAGCCAGTACTTC
CASSADRVSQYF
>TRBV24-1|TRBJ1-2|NA|NA
TGTGCCACCAGTGATTTGGGACAGTATGGCTACACCTTC
CATSDLGQYGYTF
>TRBV6-4|TRBJ2-2|NA|TRBD2
TGTGCCAGCAGTGTGCTAGCGGGAGACGCCGGGGAGCTGTTTTTT
CASSVLAGDAGELFF
>TRBV5-5|TRBJ1-6|NA|TRBD1
TGTGCCAGCAGCTCAGACGGGACAGGGGGTCTATCCCTCCACTTT
CASSSDGTGGLSLHF
>TRBV7-2|TRBJ1-1|NA|NA
TGTGCCAGCAGATCGGGACACCGGGACACTGAAGCTTTCTTT
CASRSGHRDTEAFF